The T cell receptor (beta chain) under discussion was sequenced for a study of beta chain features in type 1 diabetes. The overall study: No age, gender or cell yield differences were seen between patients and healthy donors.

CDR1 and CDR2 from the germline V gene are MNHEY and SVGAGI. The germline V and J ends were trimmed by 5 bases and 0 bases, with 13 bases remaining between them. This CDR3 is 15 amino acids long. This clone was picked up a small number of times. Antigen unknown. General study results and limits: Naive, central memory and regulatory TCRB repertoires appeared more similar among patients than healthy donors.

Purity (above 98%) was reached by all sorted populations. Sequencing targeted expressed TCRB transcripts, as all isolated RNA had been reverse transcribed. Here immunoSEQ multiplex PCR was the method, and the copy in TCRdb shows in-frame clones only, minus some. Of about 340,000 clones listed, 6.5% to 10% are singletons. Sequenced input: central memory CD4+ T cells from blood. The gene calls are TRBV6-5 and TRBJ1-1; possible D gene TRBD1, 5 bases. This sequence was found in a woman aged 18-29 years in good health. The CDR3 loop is CASSLRRGVNTEAFF. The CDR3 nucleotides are TGTGCCAGCAGTCTCCGACGGGGCGTGAACACTGAAGCTTTCTTT.